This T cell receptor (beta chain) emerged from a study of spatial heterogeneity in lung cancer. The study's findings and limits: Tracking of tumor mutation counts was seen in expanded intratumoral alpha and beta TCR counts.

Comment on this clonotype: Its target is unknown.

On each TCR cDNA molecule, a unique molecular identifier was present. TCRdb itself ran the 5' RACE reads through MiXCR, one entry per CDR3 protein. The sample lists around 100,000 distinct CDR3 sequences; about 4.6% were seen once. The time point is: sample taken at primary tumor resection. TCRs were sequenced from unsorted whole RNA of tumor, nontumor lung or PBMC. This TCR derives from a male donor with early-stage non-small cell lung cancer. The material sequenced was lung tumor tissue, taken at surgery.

CDR3 nucleotides: TGTGCCAGCAGCCCGGACCGCAATTCACCCCTCCACTTT. Translated, it gives CASSPDRNSPLHF. The chain uses TRBV7-8 and TRBJ1-6; D gene unclear. This CDR3 has 13 amino acids. V was clipped by 5 bases and J by 7 bases, with 9 bases between them. Looked up from germline, CDR1 is SGHVS and CDR2 is FQNEAQ.